This record concerns one T cell receptor beta chain sequence. From germline, CDR1 is DFQATT and CDR2 SNEGSKA (reference sequence). The V segment lost 4 bases and the J segment 1 base; nucleotides outside the gene matches: 5. The CDR3 totals 15 residues. The source of the sample is a study of T cells after yellow fever vaccination. UMIs were added to TCR cDNA along with a universal primer site when it was made by 5'RACE template switching. TCRdb analysed the 5' RACE reads with MiXCR anew, one entry per CDR3 protein. Among 450,000 to 650,000 distinct CDR3 sequences, roughly 14% were seen once, and the ten largest hold around 15%.

The sequence was collected from a man younger than 45 who received the YFV17D yellow fever vaccine. V is TRBV20-1 and J is TRBJ2-2; 8 bases map to TRBD1. Sequences were derived from PBMCs, sampled on the day of the yellow fever booster vaccination. CDR3 in amino acids: CSATTGTGNTGELFF. CDR3 nucleotide sequence: TGCAGTGCTACCACCGGGACAGGGAACACCGGGGAGCTGTTTTTT.